The clone carrying this T cell receptor (beta chain) has just one count. Its antigen is unidentified. The data derive from a study of T cell clonotyping in hematopoietic cell transplantation. Profiling relied on immunoSEQ multiplex PCR, and the TCRdb table lists in-frame clones only, not all of them. The table shows 40,000 to 55,000 clones, with roughly 94% occurring only once. General study points: At the given depth, recipient repertoires were over 95% de novo clonotypes. Pathologically expanded recipient clonotypes increased progressively from day 30 to day 180 as diversity fell.

The CDR3 runs to 13 residues. The V and J ends lost 2 bases and 5 bases respectively, with 7 bases between them. The germline CDR1 and CDR2 sequences are SEHNR and FQNEAQ (reference sequence). Specimen: peripheral blood mononuclear cells. V usage is TRBV7-9 and J usage is TRBJ2-1; D is unresolved. This clonotype originated in a woman aged 45 to 65 in good health. Some clones in this sample may be carry-over from other donors' samples. The CDR3 spells CASSLKGNNEQFF. In DNA, the CDR3 is TGTGCCAGCAGCTTAAAAGGGAACAATGAGCAGTTCTTC. Full variable domain (outside the CDR3, taken from reference TRBV7-9 and TRBJ2-1): DTGVSQNPRHKITKRGQNVTFRCDPISEHNRLYWYRQTLGQGPEFLTYFQNEAQLEKSRLLSDRFSAERPKGSFSTLEIQRTEQGDSAMYLCASSLKGNNEQFFGPGTRLTVL.